The 5 T cell receptor beta chains given below trace back to one sample, sequenced in a study of T cell changes during pregnancy in multiple sclerosis. Measured with immunoSEQ multiplex PCR; TCRdb has only the in-frame clones, and not every one. The sample consists of around 70,000 clones, less than 95% of them appearing once. The specimen comprised peripheral blood, sampled in the third trimester of pregnancy. The receptors derive from a female donor with multiple sclerosis, enrolled in a pregnancy study.

V usage is TRBV7-8 and J usage is TRBJ1-1, with D possibly matching TRBD1 (5 bases). Germline CDR1 and CDR2: SGHVS and FQNEAQ. V gave up 5 bases and J gave up 3 bases, with 16 bases separating them. The CDR3 is 15 residues long. The CDR3: CASSGGERSDTEAFF. The CDR3 nucleotides are TGTGCCAGCAGCGGGGGGGAACGGTCGGACACTGAAGCTTTCTTT. Using reference TRBV7-8 and TRBJ1-1 for the parts outside the CDR3, the full variable domain is GAGVSQSPRYKVAKRGQDVALRCDPISGHVSLFWYQQALGQGPEFLTYFQNEAQLDKSGLPSDRFFAERPEGSVSTLKIQRTQQEDSAVYLCASSGGERSDTEAFFGQGTRLTVV.

The V and J genes are TRBV9 and TRBJ2-5, with 7 bases matching TRBD1. Germline V gene sequence: CDR1 SGDLS, CDR2 YYNGEE. V trimming: 9 bases; J trimming: 5 bases; junction bases outside the gene matches: 13. This CDR3 contains 14 residues. The CDR3 DNA is TGTGCCACCATCGAGGGGGCGCGGGTGGAGACCCAGTACTTC. This gives the protein CATIEGARVETQYF.

The chain combines TRBV4-1 with TRBJ1-3; D perhaps matches TRBD1 (6 bases). The CDR3 covers 20 residues. Germline CDR1 is MGHRA and CDR2 is YSYEKL. V lost 0 bases and J lost 0, with 21 bases in between. The CDR3 DNA reads TGCGCCAGCAGCCAAGATCGGCCAGGGGTACTTGGCCGCTCTGGAAACACCATATATTTT. It specifies CASSQDRPGVLGRSGNTIYF.

The CDR3 sequence: CASSLVLGQGRQPQHF. The CDR3 region has the DNA TGTGCCAGCAGCTTGGTTCTTGGACAGGGAAGACAGCCCCAGCATTTT. The chain employs TRBV5-8 and TRBJ1-5, with 8 bases identical to TRBD1. The ends lost 0 bases at V and 7 bases at J; junction bases unmatched: 9. The CDR3 runs 16 residues. Per the germline V gene, CDR1 is SGHTS and CDR2 is YDEGEE.

The chain is built from TRBV29-1 and TRBJ2-6; possibly TRBD1 for D (5 bases). V dropped 1 base and J dropped 4 bases, with 8 bases sitting between them. The germline gives CDR1 SQVTM, CDR2 ANQGSEA. CDR3 size: 14 residues. This CDR3 reads CSVEVGAGANVLTF. The CDR3 DNA follows: TGCAGCGTTGAAGTAGGGGCCGGGGCCAACGTCCTGACTTTC.